The present TCR beta chain was sequenced within a study of cytomegalovirus exposure and HLA in healthy donors. Study-wide findings and caveats: In vitro, a few CMV-associated chains proved specific for CMV antigens.

It was with 60 Vbeta and 13 Jbeta primers that the PCR ran. Sequenced by immunoSEQ multiplex PCR; TCRdb stores in-frame clones only, minus some. The sample carries 150,000 to 180,000 clones, 70% to 85% recorded once. Germline V gene lookup returns CDR1 SGHNT and CDR2 YYREEE (reference sequence). V dropped 0 bases and J dropped 7 bases, with 10 bases sitting between them. The CDR3 has 13 residues. A note on this clone: Antigen: not known.

It was healthy bone marrow donors who served as donors. This TCR was sampled from a woman aged 50 to 60 in good health and CMV-seropositive. The specimen was PBMCs. The J gene is TRBJ1-2, the V gene TRBV5-4; D call uncertain. The CDR3 region is CASSLDYTVGYTF. DNA of the CDR3: TGTGCCAGCAGCTTGGACTATACTGTTGGCTACACCTTC.